The 16 T cell receptor beta chains presented below share a single source sample, sequenced in a study of beta chain features in type 1 diabetes. The entirety of the isolated RNA underwent reverse transcription, so expressed TCRB transcripts were sequenced. TCRdb's table, derived via immunoSEQ multiplex PCR, lists solely in-frame clones and lacks some. Of 160,000 or so clones detected, roughly 9.1% appear once; the ten largest clones hold roughly 2.5%. Sequencing used central memory CD4+ T cells from blood. Receptors were obtained from a woman between 18 and 30 years old in good health.

The rearrangement joins TRBV27 to TRBJ2-7; maybe TRBD1 (6 bases). The length of the CDR3 is 14 residues. Germline CDR1 reads MNHEY; CDR2 reads SMNVEV (reference sequence). V was trimmed by 5 bases and J by 3 bases, leaving 14 bases between them. The CDR3 sequence: CASSPSTGGYEQYF. In nucleotides, the CDR3 is TGTGCCAGCAGTCCTTCGACAGGCGGCTACGAGCAGTACTTC.

Regarding this clone: Mismatch with germline at one junction end may stem from a read error. This chain joins TRBV10-3 and TRBJ2-5; D is perhaps TRBD1 (8 bases). The length of the CDR3 is 13 residues. Germline CDR1 reads ENHRY; CDR2 reads SYGVKD. CDR3 amino acids: CASSEQGEGTQYF. CDR3 coding DNA: TGTGCCAGCAGTGAACAGGGGGAGGGGACCCAGTACTTC.

V gene TRBV13 combines with J gene TRBJ1-2; 7 bases map to TRBD1. The CDR3 spans 14 residues. Germline V gene sequence: CDR1 PRHDT, CDR2 FYEKMQ (reference sequence). V dropped 4 bases and J dropped 7; count of bases not matched to a gene: 9. The CDR3 nucleotides read TGTGCCAGCAGCTCCATAGACAGGGAGCTTGGCTACACCTTC. Residues: CASSSIDRELGYTF.

This clone has only a few counts. V gene TRBV27 combines with J gene TRBJ2-7; D is ambiguous. Trimming cost V 6 bases and J 2 bases, with 5 bases left between them. The germline V gene has CDR1 MNHEY and CDR2 SMNVEV (reference sequence). This CDR3 spans 11 amino acids. The CDR3 sequence is CASSPTYEQYF. The CDR3, as DNA: TGTGCCAGCAGCCCTACCTACGAGCAGTACTTC.

This clone has more than one count but fewer than ten. The chain is built from TRBV6-6 and TRBJ1-3, with 7 bases identical to TRBD1. The trim removed 6 bases at V and 2 bases at J, leaving 4 bases unmatched. Germline assignment: CDR1 MNHNY and CDR2 SVGAGI (reference sequence). The CDR3 consists of 14 residues. The CDR3 DNA is TGTGCCAGCAGAGCCACAGGGGCTGGAAACACCATATATTTT. Its protein is CASRATGAGNTIYF.

With respect to this clone: The junction differs from germline at one of its ends, possibly a read error. The V call is TRBV10-3, the J call TRBJ1-5; perhaps TRBD1 as D (6 bases). Germline values: CDR1 ENHRY, CDR2 SYGVKD. CDR3 length equals 15 residues. DNA for the CDR3: TGTGCCAGCAGTCCCATCGACAGGCCGTATCAGCCCCAGCATTTT. Translated: CASSPIDRPYQPQHF.

The chain carries TRBV7-2 and TRBJ2-3; weak D call: TRBD1 (5 bases). This CDR3 is 12 amino acids long. Trimming stripped 1 base from V and 7 bases from J, with 6 bases between. Per germline, CDR1 SGHTA and CDR2 FQGNSA. The CDR3 region has the DNA TGTGCCAGCAGCTTAGAGGGGAATACGCAGTATTTT. This translates into CASSLEGNTQYF. Combining the CDR3 with reference TRBV7-2 and TRBJ2-3 gives the whole variable domain GAGVSQSPSNKVTEKGKDVELRCDPISGHTALYWYRQSLGQGLEFLIYFQGNSAPDKSGLPSDRFSAERTGGSVSTLTIQRTQQEDSAVYLCASSLEGNTQYFGPGTRLTVL.

The chain has TRBV30 and TRBJ2-1, with a tentative D call TRBD2 (6 bases). The V end lost 2 bases, the J end lost 6 bases, and 11 bases lay between the germline ends. Looked up from germline, CDR1 is GTSNPN and CDR2 is SVGIG (reference sequence). This CDR3 has 13 amino acids. CDR3: CAWSRQGGNEQFF. The CDR3, as DNA: TGTGCCTGGAGTCGGCAGGGAGGCAATGAGCAGTTCTTC.

The DNA for the CDR3 is TGTGCCAGCAGCTCGGGACAGGGGGCGCGGGACACAGATACGCAGTATTTT. It translates to CASSSGQGARDTDTQYF. V and J are TRBV25-1 and TRBJ2-3, with TRBD1 identical over 12 bases. The CDR3 sequence is 17 residues long. Germline CDR1 reads MGHDK; CDR2 reads SYGVNS. Unmatched junction bases numbered 9, after V lost 6 bases and J lost 2 bases.

The rearrangement uses TRBV7-2 and TRBJ2-1; D unclear. Germline V CDR1 and CDR2: SGHTA, FQGNSA. V shed 2 bases and J shed 8 bases, with 7 bases lying between them. This CDR3 has 12 amino acids. This CDR3 reads CASSLLGDEQFF. CDR3 coding DNA: TGTGCCAGCAGCTTACTGGGCGATGAGCAGTTCTTC.

This clone was picked up a small number of times. This sequence joins TRBV14 and TRBJ1-6; D uncertain. The CDR3 runs 12 residues. Germline values: CDR1 SGHDN, CDR2 FVKESK. V dropped 5 bases and J dropped 10 bases, with 9 bases sitting between them. The CDR3 reads CASSSLRSPLHF. The CDR3 DNA follows: TGTGCCAGCAGCAGTCTGAGATCACCCCTCCACTTT.

This clone was detected only a few times. The V call is TRBV7-3, the J call TRBJ1-1; D call uncertain. The CDR3 is made up of 15 amino acids. CDR1 and CDR2 (germline): SGHTA, FQGTGA. Trimming cost V 2 bases and J 5 bases, with 15 bases left between them. CDR3 sequence (DNA): TGTGCCAGCAGCTTAGGGAACGGGGAGAGGACTGAAGCTTTCTTT. Translation: CASSLGNGERTEAFF.

This clone was picked up a small number of times. The chain couples TRBV11-3 to TRBJ1-2, with a possible D match to TRBD1 (6 bases). Germline V lookup: CDR1 SGHNT, CDR2 YENEEA. V was cut by 1 base and J by 8 bases, with 17 bases left in between. The CDR3 totals 15 residues. The CDR3 sequence: CASSLGITGLRGYTF. In DNA, the CDR3 is TGTGCCAGCAGCTTAGGGATTACAGGGCTTAGGGGCTACACCTTC.

This chain links TRBV27 with TRBJ1-5, with 8 bases identical to TRBD1. V shed 5 bases and J 9 bases; nucleotides not matched to a gene: 15. CDR1 is MNHEY, CDR2 SMNVEV, per germline (reference sequence). This CDR3 comprises 16 residues. Here the CDR3 reads CASSRAPDRERRPQHF. CDR3 DNA sequence: TGTGCCAGCAGTCGGGCCCCGGACAGGGAGAGGCGGCCCCAGCATTTT.

Here the CDR3 DNA reads TGTGCCAGCAGAAAGATAGCGGGAGGATACAATGAGCAGTTCTTC. It is translated as CASRKIAGGYNEQFF. The chain carries TRBV2 and TRBJ2-1; 10 bases fit TRBD2. CDR1 is SNHLY, CDR2 FYNNEI, per germline. The CDR3 totals 15 residues. The junction had 6 bases not matched to a gene; V was cut back by 6 bases and J by 4 bases.

This clone appeared a few times. The chain couples TRBV11-3 to TRBJ1-4; D is unresolved. Germline CDR1 reads SGHNT; CDR2 reads YENEEA. There are 16 residues in the CDR3. The V end lost 4 bases, the J end lost 7 bases, and 19 bases lay between the germline ends. The CDR3, as DNA: TGTGCCAGCAGCTCCTCTTATCGGTCGCGAGTTGAAAAACTGTTTTTT. Encoded protein: CASSSSYRSRVEKLFF.